This TCR beta chain was profiled in a study of cytomegalovirus exposure and HLA in healthy donors. Whole-study context: Earlier, 180 million or so T cells were analyzed, and 117 million unique TCR beta sequences were found among them. Whole-study findings and limits: One cluster of highly shared sequence variants probably arose as a sequencing artifact. Association of a missense DCLRE1C variant with TCR beta V- and J-gene trimming was reported in a later analysis. Donor immune exposure was known only as CMV serostatus.

A remark on this clone: The antigen remains undetermined.

V gave up 1 base and J gave up 7 bases; unmatched junction bases: 5. Germline-derived CDR1 and CDR2 are LGHNA and YSLEER. The CDR3 is 14 residues long. The PCR had 60 Vbeta and 13 Jbeta primers. TCRdb's copy holds only in-frame clones and misses some; the assay was immunoSEQ multiplex PCR. Found here are about 140,000 clones, around four fifths of them singletons; the top ten hold around 5%. The sequencing sample was made of PBMCs. The receptor was derived from a man aged 30-40 years in good health. The V gene is TRBV4-3, the J gene TRBJ2-7; 9 nucleotides align to TRBD2. CDR3 residues: CASSQGFLAGEQYF. The DNA for the CDR3 is TGCGCCAGCAGCCAAGGTTTCCTAGCGGGGGAGCAGTACTTC.